Given below is one T cell receptor beta chain in context. Antigen unknown. This CDR3 has 16 residues. The V gene's germline CDR1 is MNHNS and CDR2 SASEGT. The junction had 6 bases not matched to a gene; V was cut back by 3 bases and J by 4 bases. Using immunoSEQ multiplex PCR, the repertoire was profiled, and TCRdb retains in-frame clones only, with some absent. This table has about 150,000 clones, 90% appearing once. This record comes from a study of T cell responses to AZD1222 COVID-19 vaccine. Points from the study as a whole: Females made up more of the donors, who were largely white British, and clonal diversity may have come out too low.

Here the sequenced sample was peripheral blood, taken 28 days after the second AZD1222 dose. The chain recombines TRBV6-1 with TRBJ2-4; 10 nucleotides agree with TRBD1. This sequence was found in an adult who received the AZD1222 COVID-19 vaccine. The CDR3 bases are TGTGCCAGCAGTGACGGGACAGGGGAACTTAAAAACATTCAGTACTTC. Encoded protein: CASSDGTGELKNIQYF.